This TCR beta chain was found in a study of cytomegalovirus exposure and HLA in healthy donors. The ends were cut back, 6 bases at V and 5 bases at J, with 16 bases in the middle. Germline lookup yields CDR1 SQVTM and CDR2 ANQGSEA. This CDR3 spans 13 amino acids. General study points: The productive fraction for most TCR beta V segments was about 87% or about 30% in an earlier analysis.

Primers for the PCR totalled 60 Vbeta and 13 Jbeta. The table came from immunoSEQ multiplex PCR; TCRdb's copy has only in-frame clones and leaves some out. The sample has about 170,000 clones; roughly 80% are singletons. In its sample, this clone was seen once. Its antigen is not identified. The TCR sequence derives from a male donor in good health and CMV-seronegative. This chain uses TRBV29-1 with TRBJ1-1, with D perhaps matching TRBD1 (6 bases). Sequencing was done on a sample of PBMCs. The CDR3 loop reads CSVTRGGGTEAFF. The CDR3 region has the DNA TGCAGCGTGACCCGAGGGGGTGGGACTGAAGCTTTCTTT.